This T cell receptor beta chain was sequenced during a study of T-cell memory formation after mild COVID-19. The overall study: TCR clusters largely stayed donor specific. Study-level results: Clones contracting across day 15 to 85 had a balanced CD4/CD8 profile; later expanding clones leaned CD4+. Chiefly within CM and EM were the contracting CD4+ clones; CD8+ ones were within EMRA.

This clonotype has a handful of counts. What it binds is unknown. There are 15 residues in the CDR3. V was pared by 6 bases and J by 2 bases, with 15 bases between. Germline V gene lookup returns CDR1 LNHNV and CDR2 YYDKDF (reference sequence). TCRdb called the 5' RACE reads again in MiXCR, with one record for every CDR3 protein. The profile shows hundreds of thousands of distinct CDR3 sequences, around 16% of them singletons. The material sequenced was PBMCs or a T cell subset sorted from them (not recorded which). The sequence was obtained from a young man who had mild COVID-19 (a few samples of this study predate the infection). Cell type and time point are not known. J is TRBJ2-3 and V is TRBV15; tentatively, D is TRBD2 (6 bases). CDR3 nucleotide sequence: TGTGCCACCAGTCCTAGGGAGGACTTCACAGATACGCAGTATTTT. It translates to CATSPREDFTDTQYF.